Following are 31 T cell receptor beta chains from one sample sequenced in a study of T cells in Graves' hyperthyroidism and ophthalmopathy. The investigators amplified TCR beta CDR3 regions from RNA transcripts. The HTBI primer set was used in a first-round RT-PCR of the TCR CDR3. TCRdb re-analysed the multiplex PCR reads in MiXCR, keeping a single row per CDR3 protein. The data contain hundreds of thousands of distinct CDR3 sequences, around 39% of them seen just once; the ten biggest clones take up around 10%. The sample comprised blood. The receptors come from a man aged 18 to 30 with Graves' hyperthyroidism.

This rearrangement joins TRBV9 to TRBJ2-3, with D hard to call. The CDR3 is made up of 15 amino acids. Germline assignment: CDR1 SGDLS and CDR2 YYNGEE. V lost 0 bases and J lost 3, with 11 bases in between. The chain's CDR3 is CASSVEGTRTDTQYF. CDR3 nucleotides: TGTGCCAGCAGCGTAGAGGGCACCCGGACAGATACGCAGTATTTT.

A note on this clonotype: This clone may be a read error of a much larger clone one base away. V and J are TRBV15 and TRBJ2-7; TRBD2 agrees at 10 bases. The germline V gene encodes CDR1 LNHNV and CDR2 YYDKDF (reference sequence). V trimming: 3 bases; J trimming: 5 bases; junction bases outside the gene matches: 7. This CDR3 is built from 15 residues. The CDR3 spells CATSRPLAGVHEQYF. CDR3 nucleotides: TGTGCCACCAGCAGGCCCCTAGCGGGAGTCCACGAGCAGTACTTC.

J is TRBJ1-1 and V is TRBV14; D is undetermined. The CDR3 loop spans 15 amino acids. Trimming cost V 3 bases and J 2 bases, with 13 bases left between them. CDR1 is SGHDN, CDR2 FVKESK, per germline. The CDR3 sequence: CASSHGNRRNTEAFF. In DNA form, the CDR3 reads TGTGCCAGCAGCCACGGAAACCGTCGAAACACTGAAGCTTTCTTT.

For the CDR3, the DNA is TGTGCCAGCAGCTCCGCGAGGGGTACGGAGACCCAGTACTTC. It translates to CASSSARGTETQYF. The rearrangement joins TRBV11-2 to TRBJ2-5, with D tentatively TRBD1 or TRBD2 (5 bases each). Per germline, CDR1 SGHAT and CDR2 FQNNGV. Trimming shortened V by 4 bases and J by 5 bases, and 14 bases separated the two germline ends. The CDR3 totals 14 residues.

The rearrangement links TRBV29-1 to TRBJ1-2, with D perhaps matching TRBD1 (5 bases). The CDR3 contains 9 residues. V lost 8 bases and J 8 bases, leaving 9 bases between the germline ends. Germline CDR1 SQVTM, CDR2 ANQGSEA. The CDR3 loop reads CSLGHGYTF. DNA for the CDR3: TGCAGCTTAGGACACGGCTACACCTTC. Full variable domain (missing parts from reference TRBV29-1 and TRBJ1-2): SAVISQKPSRDICQRGTSLTIQCQVDSQVTMMFWYRQQPGQSLTLIATANQGSEATYESGFVIDKFPISRPNLTFSTLTVSNMSPEDSSIYLCSLGHGYTFGSGTRLTVV.

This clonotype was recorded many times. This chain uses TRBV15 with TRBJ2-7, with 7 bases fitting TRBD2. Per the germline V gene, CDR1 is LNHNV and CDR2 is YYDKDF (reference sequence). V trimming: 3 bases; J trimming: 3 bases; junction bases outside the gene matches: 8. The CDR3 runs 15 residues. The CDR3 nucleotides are TGTGCCACCAGCAGGGGTACTAGCGTTGACTACGAGCAGTACTTC. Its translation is CATSRGTSVDYEQYF.

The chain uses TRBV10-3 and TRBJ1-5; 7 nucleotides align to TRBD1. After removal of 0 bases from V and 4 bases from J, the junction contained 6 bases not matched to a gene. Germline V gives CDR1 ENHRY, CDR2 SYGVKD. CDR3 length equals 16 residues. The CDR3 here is CAISESQGGGNQPQHF. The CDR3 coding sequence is TGTGCCATCAGTGAGTCGCAGGGGGGAGGTAATCAGCCCCAGCATTTT.

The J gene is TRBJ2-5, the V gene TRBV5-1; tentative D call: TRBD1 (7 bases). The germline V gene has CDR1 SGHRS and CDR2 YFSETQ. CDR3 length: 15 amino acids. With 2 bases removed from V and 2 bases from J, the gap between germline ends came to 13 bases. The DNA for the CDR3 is TGCGCCAGCAGCTTTCTGGGGGGACAGCAAGAGACCCAGTACTTC. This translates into CASSFLGGQQETQYF.

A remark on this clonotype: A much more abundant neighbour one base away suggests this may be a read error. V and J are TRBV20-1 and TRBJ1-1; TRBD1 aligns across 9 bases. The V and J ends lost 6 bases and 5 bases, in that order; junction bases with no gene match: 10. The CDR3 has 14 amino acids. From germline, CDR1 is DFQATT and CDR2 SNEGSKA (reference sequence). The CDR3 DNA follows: TGCAGTGCCCTACGACAGGGGGAAGGGACTGAAGCTTTCTTT. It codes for CSALRQGEGTEAFF.

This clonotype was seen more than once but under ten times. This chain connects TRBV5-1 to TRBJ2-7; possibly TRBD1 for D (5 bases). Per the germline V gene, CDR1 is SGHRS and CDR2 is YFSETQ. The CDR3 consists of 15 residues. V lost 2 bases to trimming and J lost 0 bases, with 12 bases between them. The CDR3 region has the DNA TGCGCCAGCAGCTTCGGACAAGTGAGCTCCTACGAGCAGTACTTC. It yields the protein CASSFGQVSSYEQYF.

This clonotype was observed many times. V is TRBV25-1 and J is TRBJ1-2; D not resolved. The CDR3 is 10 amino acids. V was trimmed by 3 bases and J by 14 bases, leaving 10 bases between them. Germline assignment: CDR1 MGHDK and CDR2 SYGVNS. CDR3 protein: CASSDLWWTF. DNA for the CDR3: TGTGCCAGCAGTGACCTCTGGTGGACCTTC.

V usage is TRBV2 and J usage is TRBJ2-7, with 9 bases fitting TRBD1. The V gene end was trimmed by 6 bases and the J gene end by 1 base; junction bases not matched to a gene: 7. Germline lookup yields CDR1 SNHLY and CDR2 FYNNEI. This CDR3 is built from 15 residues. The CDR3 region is CASRYLDRGSYEQYF. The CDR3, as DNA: TGTGCCAGCAGGTACTTGGACAGGGGTTCCTACGAGCAGTACTTC.

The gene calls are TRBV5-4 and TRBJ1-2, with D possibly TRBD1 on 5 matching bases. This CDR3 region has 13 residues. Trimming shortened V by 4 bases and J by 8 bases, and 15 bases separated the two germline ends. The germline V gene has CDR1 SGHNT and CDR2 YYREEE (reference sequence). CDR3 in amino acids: CASSPRGEGGYTF. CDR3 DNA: TGTGCCAGCAGCCCACGAGGGGAAGGAGGCTACACCTTC.

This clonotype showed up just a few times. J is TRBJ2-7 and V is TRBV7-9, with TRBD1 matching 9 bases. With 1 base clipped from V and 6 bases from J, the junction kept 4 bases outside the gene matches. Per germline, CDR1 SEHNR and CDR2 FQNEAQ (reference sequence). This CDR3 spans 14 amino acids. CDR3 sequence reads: CASSLEQGATEQYF. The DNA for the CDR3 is TGTGCCAGCAGCTTAGAACAGGGGGCAACCGAGCAGTACTTC. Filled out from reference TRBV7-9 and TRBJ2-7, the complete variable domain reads DTGVSQNPRHKITKRGQNVTFRCDPISEHNRLYWYRQTLGQGPEFLTYFQNEAQLEKSRLLSDRFSAERPKGSFSTLEIQRTEQGDSAMYLCASSLEQGATEQYFGPGTRLTVT.

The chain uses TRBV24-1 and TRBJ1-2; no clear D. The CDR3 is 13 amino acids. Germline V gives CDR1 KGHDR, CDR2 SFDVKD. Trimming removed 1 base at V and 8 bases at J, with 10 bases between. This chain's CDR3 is CATSDFNGRGYTF. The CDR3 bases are TGTGCCACCAGTGATTTTAATGGTCGCGGCTACACCTTC.

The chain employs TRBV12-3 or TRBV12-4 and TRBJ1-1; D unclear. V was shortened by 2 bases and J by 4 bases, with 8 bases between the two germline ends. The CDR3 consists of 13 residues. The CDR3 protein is CASSLNGITEAFF. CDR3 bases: TGTGCCAGCAGTTTAAATGGAATCACTGAAGCTTTCTTT.

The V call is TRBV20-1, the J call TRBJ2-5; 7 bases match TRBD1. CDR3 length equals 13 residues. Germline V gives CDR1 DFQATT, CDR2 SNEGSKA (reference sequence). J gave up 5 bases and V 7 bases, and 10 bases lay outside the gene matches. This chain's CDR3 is CSVKQGGWETQYF. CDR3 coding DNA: TGCAGTGTTAAACAAGGGGGCTGGGAGACCCAGTACTTC.

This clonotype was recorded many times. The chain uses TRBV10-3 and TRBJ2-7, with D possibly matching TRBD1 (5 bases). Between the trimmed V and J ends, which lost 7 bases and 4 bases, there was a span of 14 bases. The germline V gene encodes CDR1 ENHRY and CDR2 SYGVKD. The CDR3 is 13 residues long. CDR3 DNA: TGTGCCATCAAGCAGGGCCCCGGGTACGAGCAGTACTTC. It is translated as CAIKQGPGYEQYF.

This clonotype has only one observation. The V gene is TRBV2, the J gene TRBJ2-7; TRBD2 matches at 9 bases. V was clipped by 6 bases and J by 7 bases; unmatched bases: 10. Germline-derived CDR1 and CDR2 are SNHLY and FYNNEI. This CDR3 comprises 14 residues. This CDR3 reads CASRDISGSSEQYF. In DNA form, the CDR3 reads TGTGCCAGCAGGGATATTAGCGGGAGCAGTGAGCAGTACTTC.

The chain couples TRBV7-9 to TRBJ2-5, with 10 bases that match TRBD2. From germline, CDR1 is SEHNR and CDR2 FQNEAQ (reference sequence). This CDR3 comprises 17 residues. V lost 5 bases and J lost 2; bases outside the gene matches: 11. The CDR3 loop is CASSRAVTSGVQETQYF. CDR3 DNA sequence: TGTGCCAGCAGCCGGGCCGTAACTAGCGGGGTTCAAGAGACCCAGTACTTC.

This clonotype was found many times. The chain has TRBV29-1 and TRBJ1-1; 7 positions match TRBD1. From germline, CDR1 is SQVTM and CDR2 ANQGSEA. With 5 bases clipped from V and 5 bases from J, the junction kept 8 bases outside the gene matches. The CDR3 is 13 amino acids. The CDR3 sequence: CSVQHPRGTEAFF. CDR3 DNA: TGCAGCGTTCAACACCCCAGGGGGACTGAAGCTTTCTTT.

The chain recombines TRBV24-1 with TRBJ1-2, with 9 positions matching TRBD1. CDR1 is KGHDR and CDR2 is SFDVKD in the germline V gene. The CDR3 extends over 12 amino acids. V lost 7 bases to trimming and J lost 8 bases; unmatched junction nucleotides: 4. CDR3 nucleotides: TGTGCCACCAGGCCCGGGACAGGGGGCTACACCTTC. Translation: CATRPGTGGYTF.

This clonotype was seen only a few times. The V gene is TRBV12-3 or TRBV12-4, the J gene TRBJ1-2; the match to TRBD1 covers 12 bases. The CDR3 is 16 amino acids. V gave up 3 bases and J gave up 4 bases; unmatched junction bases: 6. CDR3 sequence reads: CASSFNPGQGAYGYTF. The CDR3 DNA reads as TGTGCCAGCAGTTTCAACCCGGGACAGGGGGCCTATGGCTACACCTTC.

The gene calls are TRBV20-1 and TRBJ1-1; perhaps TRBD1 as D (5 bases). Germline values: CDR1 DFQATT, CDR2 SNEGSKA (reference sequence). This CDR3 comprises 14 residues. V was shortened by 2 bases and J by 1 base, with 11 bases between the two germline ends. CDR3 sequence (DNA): TGCAGTGCTAGATCCGGGACGTGGAACACTGAAGCTTTCTTT. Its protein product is CSARSGTWNTEAFF.

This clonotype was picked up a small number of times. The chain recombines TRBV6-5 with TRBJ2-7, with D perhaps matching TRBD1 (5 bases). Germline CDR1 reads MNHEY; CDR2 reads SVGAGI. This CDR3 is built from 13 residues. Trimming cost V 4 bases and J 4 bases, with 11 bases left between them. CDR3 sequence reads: CASSLRQLYEQYF. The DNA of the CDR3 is TGTGCCAGCAGTTTACGACAGTTGTACGAGCAGTACTTC.

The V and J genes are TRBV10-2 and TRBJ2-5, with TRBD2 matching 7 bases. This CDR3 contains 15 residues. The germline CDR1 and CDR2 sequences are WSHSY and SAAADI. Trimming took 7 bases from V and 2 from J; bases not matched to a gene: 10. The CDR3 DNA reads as TGCGCCAGCACCTGGTCTAGCGGAGATCAAGAGACCCAGTACTTC. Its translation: CASTWSSGDQETQYF.

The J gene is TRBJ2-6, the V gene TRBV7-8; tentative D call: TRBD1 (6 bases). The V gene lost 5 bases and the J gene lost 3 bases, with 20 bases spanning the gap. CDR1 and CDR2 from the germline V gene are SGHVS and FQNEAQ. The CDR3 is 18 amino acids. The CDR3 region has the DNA TGTGCCAGCAGCCTAAATCTGGCAGGGGCGAGTGGGGCCAACGTCCTGACTTTC. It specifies CASSLNLAGASGANVLTF.

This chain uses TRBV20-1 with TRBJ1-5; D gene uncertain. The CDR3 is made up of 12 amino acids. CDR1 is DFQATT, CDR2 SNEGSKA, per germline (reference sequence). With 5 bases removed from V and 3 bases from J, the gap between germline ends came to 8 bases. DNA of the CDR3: TGCAGTGCTCGGTCCTACAATCAGCCCCAGCATTTT. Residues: CSARSYNQPQHF.

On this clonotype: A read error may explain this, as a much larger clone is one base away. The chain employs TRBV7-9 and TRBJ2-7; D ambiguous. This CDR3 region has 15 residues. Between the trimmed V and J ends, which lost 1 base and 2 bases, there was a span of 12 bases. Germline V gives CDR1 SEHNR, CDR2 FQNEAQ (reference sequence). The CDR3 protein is CASSLGVDVAYEQYF. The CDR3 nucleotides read TGTGCCAGCAGCTTAGGGGTGGACGTAGCCTACGAGCAGTACTTC.

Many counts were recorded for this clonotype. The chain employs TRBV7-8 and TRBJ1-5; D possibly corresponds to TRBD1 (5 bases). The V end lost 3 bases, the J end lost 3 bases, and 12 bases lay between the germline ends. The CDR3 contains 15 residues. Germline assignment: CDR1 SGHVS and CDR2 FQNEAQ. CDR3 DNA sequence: TGTGCCAGCAGCTTGCCAGGGAACGACAATCAGCCCCAGCATTTT. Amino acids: CASSLPGNDNQPQHF. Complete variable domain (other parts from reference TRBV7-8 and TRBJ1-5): GAGVSQSPRYKVAKRGQDVALRCDPISGHVSLFWYQQALGQGPEFLTYFQNEAQLDKSGLPSDRFFAERPEGSVSTLKIQRTQQEDSAVYLCASSLPGNDNQPQHFGDGTRLSIL.

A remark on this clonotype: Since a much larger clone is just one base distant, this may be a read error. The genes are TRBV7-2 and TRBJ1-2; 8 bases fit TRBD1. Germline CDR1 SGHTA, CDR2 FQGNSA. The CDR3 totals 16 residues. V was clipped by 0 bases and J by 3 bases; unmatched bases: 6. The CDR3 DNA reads TGTGCCAGCAGCTTAGCGCCTGGACAGGGAGACTATGGCTACACCTTC. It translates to CASSLAPGQGDYGYTF.